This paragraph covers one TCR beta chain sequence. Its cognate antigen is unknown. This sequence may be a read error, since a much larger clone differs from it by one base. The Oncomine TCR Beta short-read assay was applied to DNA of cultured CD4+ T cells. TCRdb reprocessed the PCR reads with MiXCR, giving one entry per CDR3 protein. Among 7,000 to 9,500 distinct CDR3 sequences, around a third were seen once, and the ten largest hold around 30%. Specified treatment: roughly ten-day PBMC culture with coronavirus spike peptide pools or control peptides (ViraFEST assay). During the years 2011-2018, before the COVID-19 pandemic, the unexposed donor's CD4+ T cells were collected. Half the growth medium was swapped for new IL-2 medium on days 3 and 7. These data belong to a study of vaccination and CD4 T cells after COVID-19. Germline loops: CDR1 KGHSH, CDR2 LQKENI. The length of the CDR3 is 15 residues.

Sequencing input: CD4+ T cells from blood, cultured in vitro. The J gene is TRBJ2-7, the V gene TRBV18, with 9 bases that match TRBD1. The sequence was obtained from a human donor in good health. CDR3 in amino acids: CVSSLRWTGVDEQYF. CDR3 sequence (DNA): TGTGTCAGCTCACTCAGGTGGACAGGGGTGGACGAGCAGTACTTC. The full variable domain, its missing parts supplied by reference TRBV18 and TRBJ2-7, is NAGVMQNPRHLVRRRGQEARLRCSPMKGHSHVYWYRQLPEEGLKFMVYLQKENIIDESGMPKERFSAEFPKEGPSILRIQQVVRGDSAAYFCVSSLRWTGVDEQYFGPGTRLTVT.